This T cell receptor (beta chain) was documented in a study of breast tumors, draining lymph nodes, adjacent tissues. Whole-study findings and limits: That most tumor T cells come from lymph nodes remained unproven. Tumor repertoires ranked between lymph nodes and nontumor tissue in diversity, with V and J gene preferences. Tumor and nontumor repertoires were significantly more similar in luminal-like than in basal-like breast cancer. The data were judged consistent with most tumor T cells coming from lymph node and expanding in tumor.

This clonotype was observed many times. Its specificity is unknown. The germline V gene has CDR1 SGHTA and CDR2 FQGNSA. This CDR3 has 17 residues. The V gene lost 5 bases and the J gene lost 4 bases, with 20 bases spanning the gap. Breast cancer patients provided tissue from their axillary draining lymph nodes. MiXCR, applied by TCRdb to the multiplex PCR reads, yields one record per CDR3 protein. The sample comprises more than 100,000 distinct CDR3 sequences, approximately 20% of which are singletons, and 2.6% rests with the top ten. Sample: axillary lymph node tissue. V is TRBV7-2 and J is TRBJ2-2; D gene uncertain. This receptor was taken from a female donor with breast cancer. Some clones in this sample may be carry-over from other donors' samples. CDR3 protein: CASSRIRMTESTGELFF. The CDR3 DNA sequence: TGTGCCAGCAGCCGAATTCGGATGACGGAGAGCACCGGGGAGCTGTTTTTT.